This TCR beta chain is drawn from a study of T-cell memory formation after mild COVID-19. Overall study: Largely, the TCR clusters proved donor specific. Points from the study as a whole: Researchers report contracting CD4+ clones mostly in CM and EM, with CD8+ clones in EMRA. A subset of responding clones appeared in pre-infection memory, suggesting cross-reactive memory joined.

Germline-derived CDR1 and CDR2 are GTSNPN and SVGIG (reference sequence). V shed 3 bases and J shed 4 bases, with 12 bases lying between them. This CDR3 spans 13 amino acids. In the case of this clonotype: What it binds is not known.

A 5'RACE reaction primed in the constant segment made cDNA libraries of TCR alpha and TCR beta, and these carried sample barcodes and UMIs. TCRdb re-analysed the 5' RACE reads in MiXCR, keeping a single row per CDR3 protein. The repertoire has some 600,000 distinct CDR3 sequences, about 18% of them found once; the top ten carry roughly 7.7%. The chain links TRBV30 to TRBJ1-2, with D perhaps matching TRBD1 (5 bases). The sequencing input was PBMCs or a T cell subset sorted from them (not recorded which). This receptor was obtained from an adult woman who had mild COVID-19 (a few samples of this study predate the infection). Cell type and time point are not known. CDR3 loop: CAWSPGEGYGYTF. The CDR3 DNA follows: TGTGCCTGGAGCCCGGGGGAGGGCTATGGCTACACCTTC. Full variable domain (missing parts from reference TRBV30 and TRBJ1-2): SQTIHQWPATLVQPVGSPLSLECTVEGTSNPNLYWYRQAAGRGLQLLFYSVGIGQISSEVPQNLSASRPQDRQFILSSKKLLLSDSGFYLCAWSPGEGYGYTFGSGTRLTVV.